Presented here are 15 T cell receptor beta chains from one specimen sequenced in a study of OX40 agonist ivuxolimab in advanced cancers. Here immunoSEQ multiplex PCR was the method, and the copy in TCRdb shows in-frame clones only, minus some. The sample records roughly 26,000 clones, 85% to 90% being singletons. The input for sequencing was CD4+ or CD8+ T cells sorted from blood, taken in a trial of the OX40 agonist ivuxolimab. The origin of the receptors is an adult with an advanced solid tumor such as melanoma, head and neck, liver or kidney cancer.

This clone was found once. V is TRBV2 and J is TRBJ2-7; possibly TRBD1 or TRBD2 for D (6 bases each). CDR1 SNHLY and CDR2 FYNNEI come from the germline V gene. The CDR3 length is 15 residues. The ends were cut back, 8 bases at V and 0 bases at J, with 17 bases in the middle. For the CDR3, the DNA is TGTGCCAGCTCCGTAGGGGGAGGACACTCCTACGAGCAGTACTTC. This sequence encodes CASSVGGGHSYEQYF.

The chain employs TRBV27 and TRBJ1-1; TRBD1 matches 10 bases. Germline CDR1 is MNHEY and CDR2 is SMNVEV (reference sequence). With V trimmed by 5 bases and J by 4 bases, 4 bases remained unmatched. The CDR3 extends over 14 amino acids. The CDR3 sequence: CASSLDRGLTEAFF. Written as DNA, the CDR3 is TGTGCCAGCAGTCTCGACAGGGGGCTCACTGAAGCTTTCTTT.

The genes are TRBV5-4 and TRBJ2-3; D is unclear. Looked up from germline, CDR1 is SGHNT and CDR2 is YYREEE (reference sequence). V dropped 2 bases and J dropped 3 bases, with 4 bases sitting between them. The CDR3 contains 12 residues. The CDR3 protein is CASSFGTDTQYF. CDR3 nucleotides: TGTGCCAGCAGCTTCGGGACAGATACGCAGTATTTT.

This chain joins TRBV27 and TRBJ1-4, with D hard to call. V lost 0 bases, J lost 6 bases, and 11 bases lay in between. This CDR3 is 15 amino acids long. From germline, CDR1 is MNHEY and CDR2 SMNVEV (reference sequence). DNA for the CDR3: TGTGCCAGCAGTTTATCCACGGGGTTTGATGAAAAACTGTTTTTT. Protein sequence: CASSLSTGFDEKLFF.

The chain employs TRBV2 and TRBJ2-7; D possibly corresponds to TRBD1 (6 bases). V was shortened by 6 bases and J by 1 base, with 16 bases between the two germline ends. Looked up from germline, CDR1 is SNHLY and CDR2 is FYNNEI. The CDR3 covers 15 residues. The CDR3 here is CASSNRVLSSYEQYF. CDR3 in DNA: TGTGCCAGCAGCAACAGGGTATTAAGTTCCTACGAGCAGTACTTC. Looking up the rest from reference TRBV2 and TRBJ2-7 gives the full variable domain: EPEVTQTPSHQVTQMGQEVILRCVPISNHLYFYWYRQILGQKVEFLVSFYNNEISEKSEIFDDQFSVERPDGSNFTLKIRSTKLEDSAMYFCASSNRVLSSYEQYFGPGTRLTVT.

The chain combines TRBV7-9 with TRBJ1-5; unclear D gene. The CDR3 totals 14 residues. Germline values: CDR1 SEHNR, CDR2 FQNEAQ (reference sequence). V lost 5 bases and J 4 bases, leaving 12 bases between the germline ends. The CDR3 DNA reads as TGTGCCAGCAGCATCTCAGTTGGGAATCAGCCCCAGCATTTT. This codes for CASSISVGNQPQHF. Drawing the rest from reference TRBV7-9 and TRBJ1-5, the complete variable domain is DTGVSQNPRHKITKRGQNVTFRCDPISEHNRLYWYRQTLGQGPEFLTYFQNEAQLEKSRLLSDRFSAERPKGSFSTLEIQRTEQGDSAMYLCASSISVGNQPQHFGDGTRLSIL.

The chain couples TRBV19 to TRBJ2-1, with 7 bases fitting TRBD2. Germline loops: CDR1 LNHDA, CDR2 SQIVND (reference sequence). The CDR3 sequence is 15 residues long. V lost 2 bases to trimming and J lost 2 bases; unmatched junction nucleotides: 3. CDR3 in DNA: TGTGCCAGTAGTATAAGCGGGATAGCCTACAATGAGCAGTTCTTC. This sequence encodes CASSISGIAYNEQFF. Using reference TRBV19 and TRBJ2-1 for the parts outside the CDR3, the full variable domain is DGGITQSPKYLFRKEGQNVTLSCEQNLNHDAMYWYRQDPGQGLRLIYYSQIVNDFQKGDIAEGYSVSREKKESFPLTVTSAQKNPTAFYLCASSISGIAYNEQFFGPGTRLTVL.

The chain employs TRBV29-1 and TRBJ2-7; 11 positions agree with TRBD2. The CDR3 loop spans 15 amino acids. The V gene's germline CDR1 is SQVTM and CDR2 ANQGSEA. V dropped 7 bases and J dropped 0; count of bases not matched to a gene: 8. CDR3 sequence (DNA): TGCAGCGCCGAGACTAGCGGGGCTCACTCCTACGAGCAGTACTTC. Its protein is CSAETSGAHSYEQYF.

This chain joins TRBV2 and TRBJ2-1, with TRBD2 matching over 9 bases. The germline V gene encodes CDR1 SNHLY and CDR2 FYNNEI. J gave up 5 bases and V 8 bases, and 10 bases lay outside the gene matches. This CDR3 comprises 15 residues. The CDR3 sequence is CASQQTSGTHNEQFF. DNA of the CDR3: TGTGCCAGCCAGCAGACTAGCGGAACCCACAATGAGCAGTTCTTC.

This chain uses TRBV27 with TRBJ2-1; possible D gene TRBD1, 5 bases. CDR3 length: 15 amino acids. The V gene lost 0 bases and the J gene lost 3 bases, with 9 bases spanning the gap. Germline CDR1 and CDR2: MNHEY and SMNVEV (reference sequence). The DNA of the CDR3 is TGTGCCAGCAGTTTATCCGAGCAGGGCTACAATGAGCAGTTCTTC. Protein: CASSLSEQGYNEQFF.

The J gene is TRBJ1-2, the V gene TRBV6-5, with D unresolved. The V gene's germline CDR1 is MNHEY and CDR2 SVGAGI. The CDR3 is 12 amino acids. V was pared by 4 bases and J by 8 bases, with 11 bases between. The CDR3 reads CASSSSEGGYTF. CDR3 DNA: TGTGCCAGCAGTTCCTCCGAAGGAGGCTACACCTTC.

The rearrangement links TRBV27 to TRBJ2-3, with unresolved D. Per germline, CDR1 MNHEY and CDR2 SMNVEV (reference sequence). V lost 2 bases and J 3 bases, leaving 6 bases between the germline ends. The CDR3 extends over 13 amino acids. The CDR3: CASSLPGTDTQYF. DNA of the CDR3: TGTGCCAGCAGTTTACCCGGGACAGATACGCAGTATTTT.

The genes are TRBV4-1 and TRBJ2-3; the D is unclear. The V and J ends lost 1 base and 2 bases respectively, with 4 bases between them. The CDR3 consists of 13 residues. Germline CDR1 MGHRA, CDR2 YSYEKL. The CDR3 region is CASSQGSTDTQYF. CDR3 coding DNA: TGCGCCAGCAGCCAAGGCTCCACAGATACGCAGTATTTT.

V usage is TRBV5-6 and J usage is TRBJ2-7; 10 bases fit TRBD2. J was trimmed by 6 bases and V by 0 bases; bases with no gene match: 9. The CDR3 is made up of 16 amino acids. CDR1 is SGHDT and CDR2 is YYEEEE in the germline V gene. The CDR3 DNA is TGTGCCAGCAGCTTGGGTCTAGCGGGAGATTGGGGCGAGCAGTACTTC. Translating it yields CASSLGLAGDWGEQYF.

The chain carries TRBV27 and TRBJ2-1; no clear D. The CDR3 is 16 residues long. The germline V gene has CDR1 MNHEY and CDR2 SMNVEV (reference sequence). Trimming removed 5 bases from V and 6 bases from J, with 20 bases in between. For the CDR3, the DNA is TGTGCCAGCAGTCCCTTGGACCGCCTAGGCCCCAATGAGCAGTTCTTC. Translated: CASSPLDRLGPNEQFF.